The rows below give T cell receptor beta chains drawn from one sample of a study of immune evolution from preneoplasia to lung adenocarcinoma. TCRdb's table, derived via immunoSEQ multiplex PCR, lists solely in-frame clones and lacks some. The sample has around 1,700 clones; 20% are singletons. The sample taken for sequencing was FFPE invasive lung adenocarcinoma tissue. The receptors stem from a person aged 50-70 years with lung adenocarcinoma. CDR3s include the opening cysteine and the closing phenylalanine or tryptophan. Each record gives: J gene, V gene, D gene, clone size, CDR3 protein, CDR3 DNA. D genes are given only for firm matches. Rows give clone size only sometimes, using once, few, many, or a class for an expanded clone.

>TRBJ1-4|TRBV7-8|NA|few
CASSLDSEKLFF
TGTGCCAGCAGCTTAGACTCTGAAAAACTGTTTTTT
>TRBJ2-2|TRBV7-3|NA|few
CASSLGTFSGSGELFF
TGTGCCAGCAGCTTGGGGACCTTTTCGGGGTCCGGGGAGCTGTTTTTT
>TRBJ2-5|TRBV4-1|NA|NA
CASSQDPQEETQYF
TGCGCCAGCAGCCAAGATCCCCAGGAAGAGACCCAGTACTTC
>TRBJ2-3|TRBV9|TRBD2|few
CASSLTSGSSDTQYF
TGTGCCAGCAGTCTAACTAGCGGGAGTTCAGATACGCAGTATTTT
>TRBJ2-3|TRBV9|NA|NA
CASSPQPRYHITDTQYF
TGTGCCAGCAGCCCCCAGCCCAGGTACCACATCACAGATACGCAGTATTTT
>TRBJ2-1|TRBV10-1|NA|NA
CASPLGGSYNEQFF
TGCGCCAGCCCGTTGGGGGGTTCCTACAATGAGCAGTTCTTC
>TRBJ2-7|TRBV11-3|NA|few
CASSLVGEQYF
TGTGCCAGCAGCTTAGTAGGGGAGCAGTACTTC
>TRBJ2-7|TRBV6-5|NA|NA
CASSGGAGLGQYF
TGTGCCAGCAGTGGGGGAGCGGGCTTAGGGCAGTACTTC
>TRBJ2-3|TRBV7-2|TRBD2|NA
CASSLSSTSRTDTQYF
TGTGCCAGCAGCTTATCTTCGACTAGCCGGACAGATACGCAGTATTTT
>TRBJ2-7|TRBV6-1|NA|NA
CASSEGTYYEQYF
TGTGCCAGCAGTGAAGGGACATACTACGAGCAGTACTTC
>TRBJ2-7|TRBV4-1|TRBD1|NA
CASSQNTGTERTQPGYEQYF
TGCGCCAGCAGCCAAAACACCGGGACAGAGAGGACCCAGCCAGGCTACGAGCAGTACTTC
>TRBJ1-5|TRBV9|NA|NA
CASSNWGDQPQHF
TGTGCCAGCAGCAATTGGGGGGATCAGCCCCAGCATTTT
>TRBJ1-4|TRBV5-1|NA|few
CASSLGQLGEKLFF
TGCGCCAGCAGCTTAGGACAGTTGGGTGAAAAACTGTTTTTT
>TRBJ1-5|TRBV12-2|NA|NA
CASRLGGQGGQPQHF
TGTGCAAGTCGCTTAGGGGGACAGGGCGGCCAGCCCCAGCATTTT
>TRBJ2-2|TRBV6-4|NA|few
CASSDKLNTGELFF
TGTGCCAGCAGTGATAAGCTGAACACCGGGGAGCTGTTTTTT
>TRBJ2-7|TRBV5-1|TRBD1|NA
CASSPADRPIEQYF
TGCGCCAGCAGCCCCGCGGACAGGCCCATCGAGCAGTACTTC
>TRBJ2-4|TRBV9|TRBD1|NA
CASSAGDRNIQYF
TGTGCCAGCAGCGCCGGGGACAGAAACATTCAGTACTTC
>TRBJ1-1|TRBV5-4|TRBD1|NA
CASSRDSNTEAFF
TGTGCCAGCAGCCGGGACAGCAACACTGAAGCTTTCTTT
>TRBJ2-2|TRBV6-5|NA|NA
CASSYNTGELFF
TGTGCCAGCAGCTACAACACCGGGGAACTGTTTTTT
>TRBJ2-1|TRBV10-1|TRBD2|NA
CASSESSSGSYEQFF
TGCGCCAGCAGTGAGTCTTCTAGCGGGAGCTATGAGCAGTTCTTC